A single T cell receptor (beta chain) is shown here with its context. This clonotype was detected only a few times. It lacks a known antigen. Base-call qualities are not available, and no considerably larger clone is one nucleotide away. Between the V and J ends, shortened by 0 bases and 0 bases respectively, the junction contains 12 bases. The CDR3 has 18 amino acids, counting the end cysteine and phenylalanine. The sequence is cut down to CDR3 DNA, 54 bases in frame from base 1. The germline V gene encodes CDR1 LGHNA and CDR2 YNFKEQ. This sample stems from a study of CD8 T cells in ankylosing spondylitis (dated by TCRdb to 2016 to 2017). About the investigation overall: To find TCR variants linked to disease, the study profiled T cell receptor beta repertoires in ankylosing spondylitis patients and healthy donors. The full study cohort comprised 25 or so ankylosing spondylitis patients and approximately 100 healthy donors. Peripheral blood was sampled, and synovial fluid was additionally collected from ankylosing spondylitis patients.

Overall results and qualifications from the work: The disease-linked clones had a CD8+ phenotype and were found at relatively low frequencies in peripheral blood. Some of the motif variants had been reported before in the synovial fluid and blood of reactive arthritis patients, a finding that suggests common disease-initiation mechanisms. A TCR beta motif made up of under ten highly homologous amino acid variants appeared to be characteristic of blood from ankylosing spondylitis patients. The disease-linked clones were reported to be significantly enriched in matched synovial fluid samples from ankylosing spondylitis patients.

TCRdb shows the sequencer as Illumina HiSeq 2500. Quantitative 5'-RACE with molecular barcodes was the method used to prepare the TCR beta libraries. On the study's bioinformatics: Disease-linked TCR variants were identified with a new computational method built on a probabilistic model of VDJ rearrangement. In-frame beta chains were kept once TCRdb had trimmed the public reads at Q25 with fastp and called clones with MiXCR. Rows with one shared CDR3 protein collapse into an entry with the most common genes and DNA. The V and J calls follow TCRdb's processing rather than the paper's. A total of about 480,000 distinct CDR3 sequences appear in this sample, 17% of them only once. In total, the top ten clones hold 1% of the sample.

Sequenced sample: blood, either unsorted or a sorted T cell fraction (not recorded which). This chain joins TRBV4-2 to TRBJ1-6; too little of a D gene remains to name it. This receptor was taken from a male donor with ankylosing spondylitis. The CDR3 in this case is CASSQDARSSSYNSPLHF. The nucleotide sequence reads TGTGCCAGCAGCCAAGACGCCAGGTCGAGCTCCTATAATTCACCCCTCCACTTT.